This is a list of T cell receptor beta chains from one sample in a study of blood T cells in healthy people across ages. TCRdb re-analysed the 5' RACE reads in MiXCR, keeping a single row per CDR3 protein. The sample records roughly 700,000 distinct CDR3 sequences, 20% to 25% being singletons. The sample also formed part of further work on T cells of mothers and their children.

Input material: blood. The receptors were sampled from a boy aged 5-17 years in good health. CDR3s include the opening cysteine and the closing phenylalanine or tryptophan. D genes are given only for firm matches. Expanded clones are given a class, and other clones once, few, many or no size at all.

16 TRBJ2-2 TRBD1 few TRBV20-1 TGCAGTGCTAGAGACCCGAGGACAGGGTTGACCGGGGAGCTGTTTTTT CSARDPRTGLTGELFF
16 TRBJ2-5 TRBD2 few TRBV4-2 TGTGCCAGCAGCACGGAACTAGCGGGGGGGCAAGAGACCCAGTACTTC CASSTELAGGQETQYF
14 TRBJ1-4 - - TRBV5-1 TGCGCCAGCAGCTTGACAACTTCTAATGAAAAACTGTTTTTT CASSLTTSNEKLFF
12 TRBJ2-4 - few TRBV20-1 TGCAGTGCTAGCCATTCCAAAAACATTCAGTACTTC CSASHSKNIQYF
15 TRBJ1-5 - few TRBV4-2 TGTGCCAGCAGCCATGACGACAGTGGCGGTCAGCCCCAGCATTTT CASSHDDSGGQPQHF
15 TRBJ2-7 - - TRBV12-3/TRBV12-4 TGTGCCAGCAGTCCCGGGGCCACGACAGCCTACGAGCAGTACTTC CASSPGATTAYEQYF
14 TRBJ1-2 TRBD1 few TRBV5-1 TGCGCCAGCAGCTTCACAGGGGTCGGGGAAGGCTACACCTTC CASSFTGVGEGYTF
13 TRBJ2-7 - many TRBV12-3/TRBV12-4 TGTGCCAGCAGTCCCGGACCTTTTTTAGGCGGGAACTTC CASSPGPFLGGNF
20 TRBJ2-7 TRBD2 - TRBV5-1 TGCGCCAGCAGCCTCGGGACTAGCGGGGGGCCGACCTGGGCGCAATACGAGCAGTACTTC CASSLGTSGGPTWAQYEQYF
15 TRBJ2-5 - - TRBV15 TGTGCCACCAGCAGAGATCGGGGCCCGGAGGAGACCCAGTACTTC CATSRDRGPEETQYF
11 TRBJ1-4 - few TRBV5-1 TGCGCCAGCGCGTCCGATGAAAAACTGTTTTTT CASASDEKLFF
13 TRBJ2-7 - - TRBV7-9 TGTGCCAGCAGCTCCTCTGGGGGTCTCGAGCAGTACTTC CASSSSGGLEQYF
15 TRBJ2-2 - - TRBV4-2 TGTGCCAGCAGCCAAGATGGAGTGGTCACCGGGGAGCTGTTTTTT CASSQDGVVTGELFF
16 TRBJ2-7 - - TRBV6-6 TGTGCCAGTCGCCTCGCAGAGGTGCAAAAGTCCTACGAGCAGTACTTC CASRLAEVQKSYEQYF
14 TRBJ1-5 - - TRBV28 TGTGCCACCCGCGGGGGGAAAGGCAATCAGCCCCAGCATTTT CATRGGKGNQPQHF
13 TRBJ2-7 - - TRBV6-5 TGTGCCAGCAGTTACGGACACTCCTACGAGCAGTACTTC CASSYGHSYEQYF
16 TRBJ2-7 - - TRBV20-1 TGCAGTGCTAGAGACTCGTCTCGGGAGTTCTCCTACGAGCAGTACTTC CSARDSSREFSYEQYF
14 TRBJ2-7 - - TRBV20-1 TGCAGTGCTAGAGATCCAGGCAGCCCCTACGAGCAGTACTTC CSARDPGSPYEQYF
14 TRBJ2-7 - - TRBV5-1 TGCGCCAGCTCTAGGGCTGGGGGCTCCTACGAGCAGTACTTC CASSRAGGSYEQYF
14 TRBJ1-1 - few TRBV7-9 TGTGCCAGCAGCCCCCATTTAGACTATTCTGAAGCTTTCTTT CASSPHLDYSEAFF
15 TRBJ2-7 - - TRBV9 TGTGCCAGCAGCGTAGACGGGCACGGAGCCTACGAGCAGTACTTC CASSVDGHGAYEQYF
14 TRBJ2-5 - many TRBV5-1 TGTGCCAGCAGCTTAGAGGGGGGCCAAGAGACCCAGTACTTC CASSLEGGQETQYF
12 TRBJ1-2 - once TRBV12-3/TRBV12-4 TGTGCCAGCAGTTCACAGTACTATGGCTACACCTTC CASSSQYYGYTF
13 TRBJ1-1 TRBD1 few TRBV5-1 TGCGCCAGCAGGACAGGGTGGAGTACTGAAGCTTTCTTT CASRTGWSTEAFF
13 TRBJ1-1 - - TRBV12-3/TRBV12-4 TGTGCCAGCAGTGCCATAGTGAACACTGAAGCTTTCTTT CASSAIVNTEAFF
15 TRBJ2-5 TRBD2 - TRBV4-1 TGCGCCAGCAGCCAAGGACTAGCGGGGATTGGGACCCAGTACTTC CASSQGLAGIGTQYF
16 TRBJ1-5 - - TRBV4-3 TGCGCCAGCAGCCGAGATTGGGACGGGCTGAGTCAGCCCCAGCATTTT CASSRDWDGLSQPQHF
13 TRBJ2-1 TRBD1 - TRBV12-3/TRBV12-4 TGTGCCGGCCAGACAGGGGCGTACAATGAGCAGTTCTTC CAGQTGAYNEQFF
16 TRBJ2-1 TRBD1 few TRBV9 TGTGCCAGCAGGGGACAGAATGAGAACTCCTACAATGAGCAGTTCTTC CASRGQNENSYNEQFF
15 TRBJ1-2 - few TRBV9 TGTGCCAGCAGCGTGGGTCAGGGGCGCGGCTATGGCTACACCTTC CASSVGQGRGYGYTF
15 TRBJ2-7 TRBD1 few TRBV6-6 TGTGCCAGCCTAGAAGCGACAGGGGCCCCCTGGGAGCAGTACTTC CASLEATGAPWEQYF
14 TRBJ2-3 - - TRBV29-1 TGCAGCGTCGGTCCCAGGATTAGCACAGATACGCAGTATTTT CSVGPRISTDTQYF
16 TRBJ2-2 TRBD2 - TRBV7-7 TGTGCTAGCAGCGCTACTAGCGGAGAGAACACCGGGGAGCTGTTTTTT CASSATSGENTGELFF
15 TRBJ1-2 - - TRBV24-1 TGTGCCATACCGGACGGCGAAGGGGCTTCCTATGGCTACACCTTC CAIPDGEGASYGYTF
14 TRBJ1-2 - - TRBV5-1 TGCGCCAGCGTTGGCGAGGGGCGCAACTATGGCTACACCTTC CASVGEGRNYGYTF
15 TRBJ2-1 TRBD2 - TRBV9 TGTGCCAGCAGCGTGAGCGGGGGACCTTACAATGAGCAGTTCTTC CASSVSGGPYNEQFF
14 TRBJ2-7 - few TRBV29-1 TGCAGCGCCGTGAGCCCGGTGGGGCTATACGAGCAGTACTTC CSAVSPVGLYEQYF
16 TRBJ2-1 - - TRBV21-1 TGTGCCAGCAGCTCGCCAGGGGAGAGGGGCTACAATGAGCAGTTCTTC CASSSPGERGYNEQFF
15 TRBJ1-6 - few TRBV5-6 TGTGCCAGCAGCTCCGACAGTCCCTATAATTCACCCCTCCACTTT CASSSDSPYNSPLHF
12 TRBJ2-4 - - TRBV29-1 TGCAGCGTCGAAATCTCGGGGAACATTCAGTACTTC CSVEISGNIQYF
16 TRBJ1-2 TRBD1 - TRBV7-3 TGTGCCAGCAGCTTAAACCCCGCAGGACAGGGTGATGGCTACACCTTC CASSLNPAGQGDGYTF
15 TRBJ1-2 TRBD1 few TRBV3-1 TGTGCCAGCAGCCAAGATCCGTCCGGGACAGTACCCTACACCTTC CASSQDPSGTVPYTF
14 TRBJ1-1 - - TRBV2 TGTGCCAGCAGTGATCAGGGGTGGAACACTGAAGCTTTCTTT CASSDQGWNTEAFF
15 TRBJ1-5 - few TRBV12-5 TGTGCTAGTGGTTTTGGTCTCGGGGTGAATCAGCCCCAGCATTTT CASGFGLGVNQPQHF
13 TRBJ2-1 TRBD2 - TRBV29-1 TGCAGCGTTGAAATAGCGGGGGGCAATGAGCAGTTCTTC CSVEIAGGNEQFF
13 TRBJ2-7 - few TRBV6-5 TGTGCCAGCAGGGCAGGGGGGGCTTACGAGCAGTACTTC CASRAGGAYEQYF
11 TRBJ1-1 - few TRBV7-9 TGTGCCAGCAGACTCCACCCTGAAGCTTTCTTT CASRLHPEAFF
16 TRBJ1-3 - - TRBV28 TGTGCCAGCAGTTTCTCGGATGGGGCGGGTGGAAACACCATATATTTT CASSFSDGAGGNTIYF
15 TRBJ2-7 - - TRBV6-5 TGTGCCAGCAGTCTCTCGGGGATAGGTATAGGCGAGCAGTACTTC CASSLSGIGIGEQYF